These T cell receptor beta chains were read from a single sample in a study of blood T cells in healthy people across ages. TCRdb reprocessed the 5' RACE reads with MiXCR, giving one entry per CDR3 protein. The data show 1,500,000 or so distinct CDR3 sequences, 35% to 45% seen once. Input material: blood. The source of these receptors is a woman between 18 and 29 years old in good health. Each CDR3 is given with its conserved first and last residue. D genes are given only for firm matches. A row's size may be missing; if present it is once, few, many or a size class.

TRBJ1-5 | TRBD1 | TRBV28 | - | TGTGCCAGCAGTTTCGCCAGGGGGCGCCGAAATCAGCCCCAGCATTTT | CASSFARGRRNQPQHF
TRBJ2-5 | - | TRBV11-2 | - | TGTGCCAGCAGCCAGGGACGAGCCCAAGAGACCCAGTACTTC | CASSQGRAQETQYF
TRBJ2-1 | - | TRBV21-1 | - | TGTGCCCCCGTGGCGCACCCTCATTTCGGTGAGCAGTTCTTC | CAPVAHPHFGEQFF
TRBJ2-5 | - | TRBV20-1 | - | TGCAGTGCTAGAGAGGCAGGGGAAGAGACCCAGTACTTC | CSAREAGEETQYF
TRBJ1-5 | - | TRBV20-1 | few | TGCAGTGCCACCAACCCGAGGGATGGCAATCAGCCCCAGCATTTT | CSATNPRDGNQPQHF
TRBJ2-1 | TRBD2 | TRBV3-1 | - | TGTGCCAGCAGCCCGGGCCCCACGGGGGGGGAGCAGTTCTTC | CASSPGPTGGEQFF
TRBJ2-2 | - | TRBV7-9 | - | TGTGCCAGCAGCTTACCTAGTGGCACCGGGGAGCTGTTTTTT | CASSLPSGTGELFF
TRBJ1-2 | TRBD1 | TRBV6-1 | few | TGTGCCAGCAGTGAAAGGGGGCCTAACTATGGCTACACCTTC | CASSERGPNYGYTF
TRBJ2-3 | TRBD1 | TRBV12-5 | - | TGTGCTAGTGGTTTGGAGAGAGACAGGGGGCGGACGCAGTATTTT | CASGLERDRGRTQYF
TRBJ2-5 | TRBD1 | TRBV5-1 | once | TGCGCCAGCAGCTTGTCGCAGGGGGCAGGCGAGACCCAGTACTTC | CASSLSQGAGETQYF
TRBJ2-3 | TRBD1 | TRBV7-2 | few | TGTGCCAGCAGCTCAGGACAGGGGGGTCTAGATACGCAGTATTTT | CASSSGQGGLDTQYF
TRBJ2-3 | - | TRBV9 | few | TGTGCCAGCAGCGTAAGGGAGGATACGCAGTATTTT | CASSVREDTQYF
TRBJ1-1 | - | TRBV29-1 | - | TGCAGCGCGGAGGGGGGCGGCTTGAACACTGAAGCTTTCTTT | CSAEGGGLNTEAFF
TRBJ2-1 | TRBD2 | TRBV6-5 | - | TGTGCCAGCAGAAATTCACTAGCGGGTCTTAACAATGAGCAGTTCTTC | CASRNSLAGLNNEQFF
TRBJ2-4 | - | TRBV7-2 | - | TGTGCCAGCAACTTAGACCGCGGAGGGAACAGCATTCAGTACTTC | CASNLDRGGNSIQYF
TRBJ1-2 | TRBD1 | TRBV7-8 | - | TGTGCCAGCAGCTCTGGGACAGCGAAGACCTACACCTTC | CASSSGTAKTYTF
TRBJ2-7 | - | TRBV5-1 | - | TGCGCCAGCTCCCCCGGCCAGGGGTTAAGCGAGCAGTACTTC | CASSPGQGLSEQYF
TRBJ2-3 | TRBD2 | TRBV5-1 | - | TGCGCCAGCAGCCGAAGGGATGGTAGCGGGAGGGGCACAGATACGCAGTATTTT | CASSRRDGSGRGTDTQYF
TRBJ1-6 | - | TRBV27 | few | TGTGCCAGCAGTTTAGTTTTCGCCGGCTCAAGGAATTCACCCCTCCACTTT | CASSLVFAGSRNSPLHF
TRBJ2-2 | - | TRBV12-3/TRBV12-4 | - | TGTGCCAGCAGTTCCGGGGGCGGCTACACCGGGGAGCTGTTTTTT | CASSSGGGYTGELFF
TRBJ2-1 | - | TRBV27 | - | TGTGCCAGCAGCATCAGGGGACCAAACTACGAGCAGTTCTTC | CASSIRGPNYEQFF
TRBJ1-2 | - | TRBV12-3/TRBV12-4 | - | TGTGCCAGCAGCCCTTTGCGCCCGCTCCCAGGGGTTTACCATGGCTACACCTTC | CASSPLRPLPGVYHGYTF
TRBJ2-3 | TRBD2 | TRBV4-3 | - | TGCGCCAGCAGCTCCCGACTAGCGGGAGCTTTTACAGATACGCAGTATTTT | CASSSRLAGAFTDTQYF